A single sample is the source of the 23 T cell receptor beta chains below, sequenced in a study of T cells in Graves' hyperthyroidism and ophthalmopathy. Amplified TCR beta CDR3 regions came from RNA transcripts. Using the HTBI primer set, a first-round RT-PCR was run on the TCR CDR3. TCRdb independently ran MiXCR on the multiplex PCR reads; one entry per CDR3 protein. Of 470,000 or so distinct CDR3 sequences in the sample, less than 25% are singletons; the top ten hold about a quarter. The specimen was blood. These receptors were obtained from a man aged 18 to 30 with Graves' hyperthyroidism.

This clonotype was observed many times. This chain uses TRBV28 with TRBJ2-7; 9 bases fit TRBD1. Germline CDR1 is MDHEN and CDR2 is SYDVKM. The CDR3 contains 13 residues. Trimming at V came to 10 bases and at J to 5 bases, leaving 9 bases not matched to a gene. The CDR3 protein is CATSQGARDEQYF. CDR3 bases: TGTGCCACCTCACAGGGGGCGCGAGACGAGCAGTACTTC. Filled out from reference TRBV28 and TRBJ2-7, the complete variable domain reads DVKVTQSSRYLVKRTGEKVFLECVQDMDHENMFWYRQDPGLGLRLIYFSYDVKMKEKGDIPEGYSVSREKKERFSLILESASTNQTSMYLCATSQGARDEQYFGPGTRLTVT.

This clonotype was seen at least ten times. This chain joins TRBV5-1 and TRBJ1-5, with D uncertain. Trimming pared 0 bases from V and 5 bases from J, leaving 9 bases between. Germline V gene data show CDR1 as SGHRS and CDR2 as YFSETQ. The CDR3 consists of 14 residues. Here the CDR3 DNA reads TGCGCCAGCAGCTTGGTGGGCCTAGATCAGCCCCAGCATTTT. Its protein is CASSLVGLDQPQHF.

DNA of the CDR3: TGTGCCAGCGGTGCCCTTAGCGGGGGATACGAGCAGTACTTC. Translation gives CASGALSGGYEQYF. This chain links TRBV12-3 or TRBV12-4 with TRBJ2-7, with 9 bases identical to TRBD2. This CDR3 contains 14 residues. V lost 8 bases to trimming and J lost 4 bases; unmatched junction nucleotides: 9.

In DNA form, the CDR3 reads TGTGCCAGCAGGGATGACAGGGTCGTCTATGGCTACACCTTC. It codes for CASRDDRVVYGYTF. V gene TRBV12-3 or TRBV12-4 combines with J gene TRBJ1-2, with 7 bases that match TRBD1. V was pared by 6 bases and J by 4 bases, with 8 bases of the junction left unmatched. This CDR3 comprises 14 residues.

The chain is built from TRBV11-3 and TRBJ1-1; 9 positions match TRBD1. Germline-derived CDR1 and CDR2 are SGHNT and YENEEA. This CDR3 is built from 12 residues. V trimming: 6 bases; J trimming: 11 bases; junction bases outside the gene matches: 7. This CDR3 is CASSHEQGAAFF. DNA for the CDR3: TGTGCCAGCAGTCACGAACAGGGGGCTGCTTTCTTT.

This clonotype was seen more than once but under ten times. This chain connects TRBV12-3 or TRBV12-4 to TRBJ2-7; D call uncertain. V gave up 1 base and J gave up 2 bases, with 12 bases separating them. The CDR3 is 15 residues long. The CDR3 loop is CASSLVWDRTYEQYF. CDR3 in DNA: TGTGCCAGCAGTTTAGTTTGGGATAGGACCTACGAGCAGTACTTC.

The chain recombines TRBV5-1 with TRBJ1-1, with TRBD1 matching 8 bases. The CDR3 has 16 amino acids. Germline V gene lookup returns CDR1 SGHRS and CDR2 YFSETQ. The V and J ends lost 4 bases and 1 base, in that order; junction bases with no gene match: 9. The CDR3 here is CASSGWTGMGNTEAFF. Here the CDR3 DNA reads TGCGCCAGCAGCGGCTGGACAGGGATGGGGAACACTGAAGCTTTCTTT.

In its sample, this clonotype was seen many times. The gene calls are TRBV6-5 and TRBJ2-5, with 9 bases aligning to TRBD2. Trimming took 6 bases from V and 8 from J; bases not matched to a gene: 10. From germline, CDR1 is MNHEY and CDR2 SVGAGI. The CDR3 totals 14 residues. The CDR3 region is CASRAASGVVTQYF. CDR3 nucleotide sequence: TGTGCCAGCAGGGCGGCTAGCGGGGTTGTAACCCAGTACTTC.

This clonotype was picked up a small number of times. This chain joins TRBV20-1 and TRBJ1-5; perhaps TRBD1 as D (5 bases). The germline V and J ends were trimmed by 2 bases and 3 bases, with 11 bases remaining between them. CDR3 size: 14 residues. Germline V gene data show CDR1 as DFQATT and CDR2 as SNEGSKA (reference sequence). The CDR3 nucleotides are TGCAGTGCTAGACGTGGGGCCCTCAATCAGCCCCAGCATTTT. Translation gives CSARRGALNQPQHF.

Note on this clonotype: One base away lies a much larger clone, so this may be a sequencing read error. V is TRBV11-2 and J is TRBJ1-2; no definite D call. The CDR3 consists of 13 residues. Trimming took off 0 bases at V and 7 bases at J, with 9 bases between the two ends. From germline, CDR1 is SGHAT and CDR2 FQNNGV. This CDR3 reads CASSLEGSGGYTF. The CDR3 DNA is TGTGCCAGCAGCTTAGAGGGGTCAGGTGGCTACACCTTC.

This clonotype was observed at least ten times. This chain joins TRBV9 and TRBJ2-7; D not resolved. This CDR3 has 16 amino acids. CDR1 is SGDLS, CDR2 YYNGEE, per germline. The V end was cut by 4 bases, the J end by 2 bases, with 19 bases between. In nucleotides, the CDR3 is TGTGCCAGCAGCTCTCATCATACTCTCCCTGCCTACGAGCAGTACTTC. It codes for CASSSHHTLPAYEQYF. Together with reference TRBV9 and TRBJ2-7, the CDR3 gives the full variable domain: DSGVTQTPKHLITATGQRVTLRCSPRSGDLSVYWYQQSLDQGLQFLIQYYNGEERAKGNILERFSAQQFPDLHSELNLSSLELGDSALYFCASSSHHTLPAYEQYFGPGTRLTVT.

This clonotype has a count of ten or more. The V call is TRBV12-3 or TRBV12-4, the J call TRBJ2-4; tentative D call: TRBD2 (5 bases). The CDR3 extends over 15 amino acids. The V gene lost 3 bases and the J gene lost 6 bases, with 15 bases spanning the gap. The CDR3, as DNA: TGTGCCAGCAGTTTTATGGGGTTAGGAGGAAACATTCAGTACTTC. Protein: CASSFMGLGGNIQYF.

This clonotype was counted ten times or more. J is TRBJ2-2 and V is TRBV5-1; TRBD1 matches 8 bases. This CDR3 has 15 residues. Germline lookup yields CDR1 SGHRS and CDR2 YFSETQ. Trimming cost V 3 bases and J 0 bases; bases outside gene matches: 1. The DNA for the CDR3 is TGCGCCAGCAGCTCGGGACAGGCGAACACCGGGGAGCTGTTTTTT. The encoded protein is CASSSGQANTGELFF.

This clonotype was detected many times. This chain connects TRBV6-5 to TRBJ2-7, with 9 bases identical to TRBD1. J lost 5 bases, V lost 2 bases, and 4 bases had no gene match. This CDR3 comprises 14 residues. Germline CDR1 reads MNHEY; CDR2 reads SVGAGI. CDR3 coding DNA: TGTGCCAGCAGTTACGTGGACAGGGGACACGAGCAGTACTTC. This codes for CASSYVDRGHEQYF.

On this clonotype: A much more abundant neighbour one base away suggests this may be a read error. This rearrangement joins TRBV15 to TRBJ2-5; 9 nucleotides line up with TRBD1. Per germline, CDR1 LNHNV and CDR2 YYDKDF (reference sequence). The V gene end was trimmed by 3 bases and the J gene end by 5 bases; junction bases not matched to a gene: 7. The CDR3 is made up of 15 amino acids. The CDR3 protein is CATSSRDRVFETQYF. CDR3 nucleotide sequence: TGTGCCACCAGCAGCCGGGACAGGGTGTTTGAGACCCAGTACTTC. The full variable domain, with the rest looked up from reference TRBV15 and TRBJ2-5, is DAMVIQNPRYQVTQFGKPVTLSCSQTLNHNVMYWYQQKSSQAPKLLFHYYDKDFNNEADTPDNFQSRRPNTSFCFLDIRSPGLGDTAMYLCATSSRDRVFETQYFGPGTRLLVL.

This CDR3 is CASSWSLRRTGKEEQYF. The CDR3 DNA sequence: TGCGCCAGCAGCTGGTCCCTACGTCGGACAGGCAAAGAGGAGCAGTACTTC. The chain employs TRBV5-1 and TRBJ2-7; 7 bases align to TRBD1. The ends lost 3 bases at V and 7 bases at J; junction bases unmatched: 19. This CDR3 is 17 amino acids long. Germline V gene lookup returns CDR1 SGHRS and CDR2 YFSETQ.

The genes are TRBV5-1 and TRBJ2-7; 9 positions match TRBD1. V dropped 1 base and J dropped 3; count of bases not matched to a gene: 5. The CDR3 runs 15 residues. Germline loops: CDR1 SGHRS, CDR2 YFSETQ. DNA for the CDR3: TGCGCCAGCAGCTTGACCGGGACAGGGCGCTACGAGCAGTACTTC. The encoded protein is CASSLTGTGRYEQYF.

This clonotype appeared many times. V gene TRBV7-2 combines with J gene TRBJ2-5; TRBD2 matches at 8 bases. The CDR3 contains 16 residues. Trimming removed 5 bases from V and 1 base from J; junction bases left unmatched: 9. In germline, CDR1 is SGHTA, CDR2 FQGNSA. The DNA of the CDR3 is TGTGCCAGCAGCCGGCCGGGACTAGGAGTCCAAGAGACCCAGTACTTC. It is translated as CASSRPGLGVQETQYF. The full variable domain, with the rest looked up from reference TRBV7-2 and TRBJ2-5, is GAGVSQSPSNKVTEKGKDVELRCDPISGHTALYWYRQSLGQGLEFLIYFQGNSAPDKSGLPSDRFSAERTGGSVSTLTIQRTQQEDSAVYLCASSRPGLGVQETQYFGPGTRLLVL.

This rearrangement joins TRBV2 to TRBJ2-7; 11 nucleotides agree with TRBD1. The CDR3 sequence is 14 residues long. Germline-derived CDR1 and CDR2 are SNHLY and FYNNEI. V shed 4 bases and J 3 bases; nucleotides not matched to a gene: 2. The CDR3 sequence: CASSAGQGVYEQYF. CDR3 bases: TGTGCCAGCAGTGCGGGACAGGGGGTCTACGAGCAGTACTTC.

This clonotype showed up many times. The chain links TRBV7-2 to TRBJ1-5, with D possibly being TRBD1 (6 bases). This CDR3 is 15 amino acids long. Trimming took off 4 bases at V and 3 bases at J, with 13 bases between the two ends. Germline V gene sequence: CDR1 SGHTA, CDR2 FQGNSA. DNA of the CDR3: TGTGCCAGCAGCTACTCTGGGGGGGCCAATCAGCCCCAGCATTTT. It specifies CASSYSGGANQPQHF.

The chain combines TRBV6-2 or TRBV6-3 with TRBJ2-5; D tentatively reads TRBD1 or TRBD2 (5 bases each). V was pared by 3 bases and J by 0 bases, with 14 bases between. Germline loops: CDR1 MNHEY, CDR2 SVGEGT. CDR3 size: 16 residues. In DNA, the CDR3 is TGTGCCAGCAGTTATTCGACCGGGACCCACCAAGAGACCCAGTACTTC. This sequence encodes CASSYSTGTHQETQYF.

This clonotype was recorded many times. The rearrangement links TRBV28 to TRBJ1-2; D may be TRBD1 (6 bases). Looked up from germline, CDR1 is MDHEN and CDR2 is SYDVKM. Between the trimmed V and J ends, which lost 3 bases and 3 bases, there was a span of 8 bases. This CDR3 region has 13 residues. Here the CDR3 DNA reads TGTGCCAGCAGTTTGAACAGGGACTATGGCTACACCTTC. Protein: CASSLNRDYGYTF.

This sequence joins TRBV13 and TRBJ1-2, with a weak D call TRBD1 (5 bases). Germline CDR1 is PRHDT and CDR2 is FYEKMQ (reference sequence). V was pared by 4 bases and J by 2 bases, with 14 bases between. This CDR3 is 15 amino acids long. The CDR3 region has the DNA TGTGCCAGCAGCTCGCCCCGGGACGGGAACTATGGCTACACCTTC. It encodes CASSSPRDGNYGYTF.